A selection of T cell receptor beta chains follows, all from one sample in a study of OX40 agonist ivuxolimab in advanced cancers. Assay used: immunoSEQ multiplex PCR; TCRdb lists only in-frame clones, some missing. The table lists some 39,000 clones, 85% to 90% of them singletons. The source was CD4+ or CD8+ T cells sorted from blood, collected in a trial of the OX40 agonist ivuxolimab. The receptor source for this set is an adult with an advanced solid tumor such as melanoma, head and neck, liver or kidney cancer. Both conserved end residues are part of each CDR3. Fields, in order: J gene, V gene, clone size, D gene, CDR3 protein, CDR3 DNA. The D gene is left open where the match is weak. The listing skips clone size in some rows; elsewhere it reads once, few, many or a size class.

>TRBJ2-1|TRBV5-1|.|TRBD2
CASSSTTSGRGNEQFF
TGCGCCAGCAGCTCGACGACTAGCGGGAGGGGTAATGAGCAGTTCTTC
>TRBJ1-4|TRBV6-1|.|.
CASSEVTGLLEKLFF
TGTGCCAGCAGTGAAGTAACCGGCCTTCTGGAAAAACTGTTTTTT
>TRBJ2-7|TRBV4-2|few|.
CASSPYRLVGDSYEQYF
TGTGCCAGCAGCCCTTACAGACTAGTGGGTGACTCCTACGAGCAGTACTTC
>TRBJ1-1|TRBV6-6|.|.
CASSYAPILDTEAFF
TGTGCCAGCAGTTACGCTCCAATACTTGACACTGAAGCTTTCTTT
>TRBJ2-7|TRBV28|.|TRBD1
CASRRTGGSYEQYF
TGTGCCAGCAGACGGACAGGGGGGTCCTACGAGCAGTACTTC
>TRBJ1-2|TRBV28|.|.
CATTAGRFGGYTF
TGTGCCACCACTGCCGGTAGGTTTGGTGGCTACACCTTC
>TRBJ2-3|TRBV2|once|.
CASSERLTWLGTDTQYF
TGTGCCAGCAGTGAAAGGTTGACCTGGCTCGGCACAGATACGCAGTATTTT
>TRBJ2-7|TRBV6-5|.|.
CASSDRYEQYF
TGTGCCAGCAGTGACAGGTACGAGCAGTACTTC
>TRBJ1-1|TRBV5-1|.|TRBD1
CASSSGQVMNTEAFF
TGCGCCAGCAGCTCCGGACAGGTAATGAACACTGAAGCTTTCTTT
>TRBJ2-3|TRBV5-1|.|TRBD1
CASSRDRGTDTQYF
TGCGCCAGCTCTAGGGACAGGGGCACAGATACGCAGTATTTT
>TRBJ2-7|TRBV7-9|.|.
CASSPIRGDYEQYF
TGTGCCAGCAGCCCCATAAGGGGTGACTACGAGCAGTACTTC
>TRBJ1-1|TRBV4-1|.|.
CASSPGAGGTEAFF
TGCGCCAGCAGCCCCGGCGCGGGGGGCACTGAAGCTTTCTTT
>TRBJ1-2|TRBV5-1|.|.
CASSYDGSYGYTF
TGCGCCAGCAGCTATGATGGGTCCTATGGCTACACCTTC
>TRBJ2-2|TRBV28|.|TRBD1
CASSNRGLVGELFF
TGTGCCAGCAGCAACAGGGGGCTCGTCGGGGAGCTGTTTTTT
>TRBJ2-7|TRBV7-8|.|.
CASSFSYGTLEQYF
TGTGCCAGCAGCTTTTCCTACGGGACCCTCGAGCAGTACTTC
>TRBJ1-6|TRBV5-6|.|.
CASSWTVRGSYNSPLHF
TGTGCCAGCAGCTGGACAGTTCGGGGTTCCTATAATTCACCCCTCCACTTT
>TRBJ2-2|TRBV11-3|.|.
CASSLDPSTGELFF
TGTGCCAGCAGCTTGGACCCCAGTACCGGGGAGCTGTTTTTT
>TRBJ2-7|TRBV9|.|TRBD1
CASSVTGGGEQYF
TGTGCCAGCAGCGTCACAGGGGGTGGAGAGCAGTACTTC
>TRBJ2-7|TRBV6-5|.|TRBD2
CASSWEIGTTLYEQYF
TGTGCCAGCAGTTGGGAAATCGGGACTACCCTCTACGAGCAGTACTTC
>TRBJ1-5|TRBV2|.|TRBD1
CASSGDRLSNQPQHF
TGTGCCAGCAGTGGGGACAGGCTCAGCAATCAGCCCCAGCATTTT
>TRBJ1-1|TRBV6-1|.|.
CASRERAWTEAFF
TGTGCCAGCAGGGAAAGGGCGTGGACTGAAGCTTTCTTT
>TRBJ2-7|TRBV14|.|TRBD2
CASSQDSRELGEQYF
TGTGCCAGCAGCCAAGATTCGCGGGAGTTGGGTGAGCAGTACTTC
>TRBJ2-1|TRBV5-1|.|TRBD2
CASSLSGRTYNEQFF
TGCGCCAGCAGCTTAAGCGGGAGAACCTACAATGAGCAGTTCTTC
>TRBJ1-2|TRBV10-3|once|.
CAISQQLQQSTF
TGTGCCATCAGTCAACAGCTCCAACAATCCACCTTC
>TRBJ2-3|TRBV5-6|.|.
CASSLRPTDTQYF
TGTGCCAGCAGCTTGAGGCCCACAGATACGCAGTATTTT
>TRBJ2-1|TRBV25-1|.|TRBD2
CASSDFSGTLYNEQFF
TGTGCCAGCAGTGACTTTAGCGGGACCTTATACAATGAGCAGTTCTTC
>TRBJ2-3|TRBV4-1|once|.
CASSLSMDTQYF
TGCGCCAGCAGCCTTAGCATGGATACGCAGTATTTT
>TRBJ2-4|TRBV6-1|.|TRBD1
CASGGQGVLDIQYF
TGTGCCAGCGGAGGACAGGGCGTCTTGGACATTCAGTACTTC
>TRBJ1-5|TRBV19|.|.
CASSSSRNQPQHF
TGTGCCAGTAGTTCTTCGCGCAATCAGCCCCAGCATTTT
>TRBJ1-5|TRBV28|.|TRBD1
CASRLGQGDWSNQPQHF
TGTGCCAGCAGATTGGGACAGGGAGATTGGAGCAATCAGCCCCAGCATTTT
>TRBJ1-2|TRBV30|.|.
CAWSVLKGYGYTF
TGTGCCTGGAGTGTATTGAAGGGGTATGGCTACACCTTC
>TRBJ2-1|TRBV5-1|.|.
CASSLAALSRINEQFF
TGCGCCAGCAGCTTGGCTGCGTTATCCCGGATCAATGAGCAGTTCTTC
>TRBJ2-3|TRBV7-3|.|.
CASTPSAGADTQYF
TGTGCCAGCACCCCCTCGGCTGGGGCAGATACGCAGTATTTT
>TRBJ1-4|TRBV9|.|.
CASSVGAEGEKLFF
TGTGCCAGCAGCGTTGGGGCCGAAGGAGAAAAACTGTTTTTT
>TRBJ1-1|TRBV18|.|TRBD1
CASSPKTGGIWDTEAFF
TGTGCCAGCTCACCGAAGACAGGGGGAATTTGGGACACTGAAGCTTTCTTT
>TRBJ2-1|TRBV19|.|TRBD2
CASRASGSNEQFF
TGTGCCAGTAGGGCTAGCGGGAGCAATGAGCAGTTCTTC
>TRBJ2-3|TRBV27|.|TRBD2
CASSQSTSRTDTQYF
TGTGCCAGCAGCCAGTCGACTAGCAGAACAGATACGCAGTATTTT
>TRBJ2-7|TRBV11-2|.|TRBD2
CASSLNVPGLAGARYEQYF
TGTGCCAGCAGCTTAAACGTCCCGGGACTAGCGGGAGCCCGCTACGAGCAGTACTTC
>TRBJ2-2|TRBV6-5|.|.
CASSSRANTGELFF
TGTGCCAGCAGTTCCAGGGCCAACACCGGGGAGCTGTTTTTT
>TRBJ2-7|TRBV6-5|few|.
CATRADMTTYEQYF
TGTGCCACTCGGGCGGACATGACAACCTACGAGCAGTACTTC
>TRBJ1-2|TRBV15|.|TRBD1
CATSRPRGENGYTF
TGTGCCACCAGCAGACCCAGGGGGGAGAATGGCTACACCTTC
>TRBJ2-2|TRBV4-2|.|.
CASSLSVTGADTGELFF
TGTGCCAGCAGCCTGAGTGTGACGGGGGCGGACACCGGGGAGCTGTTTTTT
>TRBJ1-4|TRBV30|few|.
CAWSVQEVTLFF
TGTGCCTGGAGTGTGCAGGAGGTAACACTGTTTTTT
>TRBJ2-6|TRBV18|.|TRBD1
CASSTLQGVSGANVLTF
TGTGCCAGCTCAACACTTCAGGGGGTTAGTGGGGCCAACGTCCTGACTTTC
>TRBJ2-6|TRBV4-1|.|.
CASSQEWAGSSGANVLTF
TGCGCCAGCAGCCAAGAGTGGGCAGGAAGCTCTGGGGCCAACGTCCTGACTTTC
>TRBJ1-1|TRBV30|few|.
CAWARTMNTEAFF
TGTGCCTGGGCTCGGACCATGAACACTGAAGCTTTCTTT
>TRBJ2-6|TRBV5-7|.|.
CASNPHCVQSRANVLTF
TGTGCCAGCAATCCTCATTGCGTACAAAGTCGGGCCAACGTCCTGACTTTC
>TRBJ1-2|TRBV19|.|TRBD1
CASTVPGQGAANYGYTF
TGTGCCAGTACTGTACCGGGACAGGGGGCCGCTAACTATGGCTACACCTTC
>TRBJ2-7|TRBV7-8|.|.
CASSLGPNAPYEQYF
TGTGCCAGCAGCTTAGGGCCAAACGCACCCTACGAGCAGTACTTC
>TRBJ1-2|TRBV2|once|TRBD1
CASSPLGTGGSYGYTF
TGTGCCAGCAGCCCCCTCGGGACAGGGGGCTCCTATGGCTACACCTTC
>TRBJ1-2|TRBV10-3|.|TRBD1
CAISSQGAVLYGYTF
TGTGCCATCAGTTCCCAGGGGGCGGTATTATACGGCTACACCTTC
>TRBJ2-1|TRBV19|.|.
CASSDSPRWYNEQFF
TGTGCCAGTAGTGACAGTCCACGATGGTACAATGAGCAGTTCTTC
>TRBJ2-3|TRBV2|.|TRBD2
CASRTSPSTDTQYF
TGTGCCAGCAGGACTAGCCCCAGCACAGATACGCAGTATTTT